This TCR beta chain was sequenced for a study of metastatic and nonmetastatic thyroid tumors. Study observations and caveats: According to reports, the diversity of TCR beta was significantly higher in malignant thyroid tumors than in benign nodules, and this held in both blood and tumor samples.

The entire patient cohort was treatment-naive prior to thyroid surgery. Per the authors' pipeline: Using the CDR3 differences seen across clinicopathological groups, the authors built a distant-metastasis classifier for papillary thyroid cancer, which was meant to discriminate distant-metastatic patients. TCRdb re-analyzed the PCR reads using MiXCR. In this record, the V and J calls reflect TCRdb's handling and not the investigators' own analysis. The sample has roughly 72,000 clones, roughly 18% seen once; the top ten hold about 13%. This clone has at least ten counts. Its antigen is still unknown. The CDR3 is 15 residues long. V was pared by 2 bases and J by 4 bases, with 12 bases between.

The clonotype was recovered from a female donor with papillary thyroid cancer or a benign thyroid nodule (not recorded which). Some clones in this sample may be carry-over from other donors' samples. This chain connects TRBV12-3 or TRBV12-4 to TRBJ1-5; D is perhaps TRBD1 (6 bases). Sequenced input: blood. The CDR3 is CASSLLGAANQPQHF. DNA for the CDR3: TGTGCCAGCAGTTTATTGGGGGCGGCAAATCAGCCCCAGCATTTT.